This record looks at one T cell receptor (beta chain) sequence and its context. It lacks a known antigen. Qualities for individual bases were not recorded, and no much larger clone is one base off. Trimming costs V 2 bases and J 3 bases, and their ends lie 7 bases apart. The CDR3 goes from the cysteine to the phenylalanine over 13 residues. The kept DNA is CDR3 alone, 39 bases in frame from the first base. The hyperthyroidism patients were 18 to 65 years old and newly diagnosed, with a disease duration of less than 2 months. Anyone with other autoimmune diseases, uncontrolled infections, pregnancy or lactation was excluded from the study. Diagnosis was based on clinical symptoms, serum thyroxine, TRAb, thyroid ultrasound and orbital computed tomography. Trizol reagent was used to extract the total RNA, and its quality was then checked on an Agilent 2100 Bioanalyzer. For repertoire sequencing, TCR beta CDR3 regions were amplified from RNA transcripts. A first-round RT-PCR used HTBI primers with the Qiagen OneStep RT-PCR kit, followed by a second-round multiplex PCR, size selection and purification. The libraries underwent paired-end sequencing with 100 bp reads on an Illumina HiSeq2000. As for the original processing: SOAPnuke was used to process the reads, throwing out any read that had adapters, had uncalled bases, had a mean Phred below 15, or lacked an exact constant-primer or identifier match. High-quality paired reads were merged with COPE v1.2.5. Unique nucleotide sequences were defined as clonotypes and aligned to IMGT TRB V, D and J references using MiTCR v1.1. Analysis was restricted to V-J combinations with a frequency above 0.0001, which covered just over 98% of repertoires. For each V-J combination, a TCR clonal expansion and chaos score was defined as F50 clonal expansion divided by the chaos observed in the TCRdist matrix. Features were reduced by Welch's t-statistics and random forest to around 14 V-J combinations, which fed a naive Bayes classifier. Thyroid-blood repertoire similarity was quantified with the Morisita-Horn index. Through fastp at Q25 and MiXCR, TCRdb rebuilt clones from the public reads, retaining in-frame beta chains. Rows are combined by CDR3 protein, so each entry shows the most common genes and DNA. Here the V and J calls rest on TCRdb's processing, not on the authors' analysis. This sample has 1 million to 1.3 million distinct CDR3 sequences in its table, and 35% to 40% of those were observed once. The ten largest clones take up roughly 10% of the sample.

The data were taken from a study of Graves' ophthalmopathy and Graves' hyperthyroidism listed by TCRdb under 2018. Regarding the study in general: Hyperthyroidism was considered stable if no progression to ophthalmopathy occurred within 18 months of follow-up. In total, around 140 blood samples were TCR-sequenced: under 45 ophthalmopathy, some 75 hyperthyroidism and 17 hyperthyroidism-to-ophthalmopathy patients. The study used signatures of the TCR beta repertoire to tell Graves' ophthalmopathy apart from Graves' hyperthyroidism and to predict which patients would progress to ophthalmopathy. An independent validation cohort comprised fewer than 20 hyperthyroidism patients and over 15 patients who later progressed from hyperthyroidism to ophthalmopathy. In roughly 6 hyperthyroidism patients, the T-cell repertoire of thyroid tissue was compared with the T-cell repertoire of blood. A discovery set of about 99 patients (43 ophthalmopathy, fewer than 60 stable hyperthyroidism) was enrolled to explore V-J signatures distinguishing ophthalmopathy from hyperthyroidism. After sampling, hyperthyroidism patients received methimazole starting at 30 mg daily, and ophthalmopathy patients received high-dose intravenous methylprednisolone. What the authors observed across the whole study: In validation, the model predicted ophthalmopathy progression with roughly 68% sensitivity and around 72% specificity; some 13 predicted patients were CT-confirmed with GO in a median of 6.5 months. Among expanded thyroid clonotypes with frequency above 0.001, most also showed up in blood, which suggests that blood repertoires may reflect the thyroid immune response. No statistical method was used to predetermine the sample size, and group allocation was not hidden from the investigators. In cross-validation, the 13-signature model distinguished ophthalmopathy from stable hyperthyroidism with about 90% sensitivity and approximately 81% specificity, while in the test set the corresponding values were about 79% and 69%.

The V and J segments used are TRBV12-3 or TRBV12-4 and TRBJ1-1; the D gene is not confidently resolved. Specimen: peripheral blood or thyroid tissue (not recorded which). This receptor was obtained from an adult man with Graves' hyperthyroidism. The CDR3 protein: CASSLKEDTEAFF. The nucleotides are TGTGCCAGCAGTTTAAAGGAAGACACTGAAGCTTTCTTT.